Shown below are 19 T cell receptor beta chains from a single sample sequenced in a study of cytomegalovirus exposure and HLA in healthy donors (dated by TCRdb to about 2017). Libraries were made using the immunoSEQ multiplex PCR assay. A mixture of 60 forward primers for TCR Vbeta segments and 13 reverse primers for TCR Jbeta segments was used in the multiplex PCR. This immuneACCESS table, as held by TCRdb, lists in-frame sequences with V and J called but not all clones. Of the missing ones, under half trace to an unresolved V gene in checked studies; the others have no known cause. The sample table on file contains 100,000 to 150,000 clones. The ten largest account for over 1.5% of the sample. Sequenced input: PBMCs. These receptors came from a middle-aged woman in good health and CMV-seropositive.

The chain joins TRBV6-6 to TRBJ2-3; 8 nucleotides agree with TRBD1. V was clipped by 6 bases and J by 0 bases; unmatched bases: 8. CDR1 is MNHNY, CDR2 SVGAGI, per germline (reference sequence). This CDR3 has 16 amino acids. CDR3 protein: CASSRQGKTSTDTQYF. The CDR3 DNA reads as TGTGCCAGCAGCCGACAGGGGAAAACTAGCACAGATACGCAGTATTTT.

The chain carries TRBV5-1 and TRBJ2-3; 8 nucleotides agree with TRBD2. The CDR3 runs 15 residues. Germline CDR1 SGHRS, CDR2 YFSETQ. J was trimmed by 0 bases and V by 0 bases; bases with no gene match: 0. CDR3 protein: CASSLGLASTDTQYF. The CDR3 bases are TGCGCCAGCAGCTTGGGACTAGCGAGCACAGATACGCAGTATTTT. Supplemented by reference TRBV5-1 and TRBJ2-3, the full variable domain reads KAGVTQTPRYLIKTRGQQVTLSCSPISGHRSVSWYQQTPGQGLQFLFEYFSETQRNKGNFPGRFSGRQFSNSRSEMNVSTLELGDSALYLCASSLGLASTDTQYFGPGTRLTVL.

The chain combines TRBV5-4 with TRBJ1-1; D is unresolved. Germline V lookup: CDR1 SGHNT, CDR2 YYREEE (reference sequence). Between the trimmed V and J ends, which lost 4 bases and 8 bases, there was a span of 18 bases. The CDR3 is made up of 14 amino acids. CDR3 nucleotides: TGTGCCAGCAGCGGGAGGACCGACGACGGAGAAGCTTTCTTT. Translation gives CASSGRTDDGEAFF.

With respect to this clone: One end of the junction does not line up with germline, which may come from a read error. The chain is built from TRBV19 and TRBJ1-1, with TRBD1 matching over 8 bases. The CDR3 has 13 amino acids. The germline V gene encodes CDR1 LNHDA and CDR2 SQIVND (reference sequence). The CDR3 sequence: CASSTGGNPETFF. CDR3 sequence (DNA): TGTGCCAGTAGTACAGGGGGCAACCCTGAAACTTTCTTT.

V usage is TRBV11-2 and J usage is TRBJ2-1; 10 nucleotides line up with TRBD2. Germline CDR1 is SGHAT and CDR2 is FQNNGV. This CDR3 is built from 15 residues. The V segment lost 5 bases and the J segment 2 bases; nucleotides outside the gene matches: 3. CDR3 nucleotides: TGTGCCAGCAGCCCCGGGACTAGCGCCTACAATGAGCAGTTCTTC. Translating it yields CASSPGTSAYNEQFF.

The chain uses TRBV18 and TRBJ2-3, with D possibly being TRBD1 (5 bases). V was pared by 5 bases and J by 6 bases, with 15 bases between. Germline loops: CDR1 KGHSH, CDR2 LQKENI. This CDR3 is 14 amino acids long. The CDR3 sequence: CASSYRETVDTQYF. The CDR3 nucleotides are TGTGCCAGCTCATACAGAGAGACAGTTGATACGCAGTATTTT.

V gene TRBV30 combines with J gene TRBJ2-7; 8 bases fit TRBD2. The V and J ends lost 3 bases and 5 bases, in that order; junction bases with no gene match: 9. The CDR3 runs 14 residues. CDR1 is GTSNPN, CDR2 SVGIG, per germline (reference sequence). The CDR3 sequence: CAWSLGTRSDEQYF. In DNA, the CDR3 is TGTGCCTGGAGCCTCGGGACTAGGAGCGACGAGCAGTACTTC.

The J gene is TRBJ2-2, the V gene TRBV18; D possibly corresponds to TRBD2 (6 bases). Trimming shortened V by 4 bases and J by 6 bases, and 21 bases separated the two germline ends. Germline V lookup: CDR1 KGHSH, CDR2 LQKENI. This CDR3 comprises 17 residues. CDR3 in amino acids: CASSQGNRGIGSGELFF. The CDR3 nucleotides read TGTGCCAGCTCACAGGGGAATCGCGGGATTGGTTCCGGGGAGCTGTTTTTT. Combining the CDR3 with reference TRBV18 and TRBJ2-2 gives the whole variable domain NAGVMQNPRHLVRRRGQEARLRCSPMKGHSHVYWYRQLPEEGLKFMVYLQKENIIDESGMPKERFSAEFPKEGPSILRIQQVVRGDSAAYFCASSQGNRGIGSGELFFGEGSRLTVL.

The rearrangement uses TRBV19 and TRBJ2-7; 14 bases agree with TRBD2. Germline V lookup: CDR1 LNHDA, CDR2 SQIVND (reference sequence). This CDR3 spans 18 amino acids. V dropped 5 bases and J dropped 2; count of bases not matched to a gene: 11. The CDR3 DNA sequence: TGTGCCAGTAGTTCTCAGGGACTAGCGGGAGAGAGCCCCTACGAGCAGTACTTC. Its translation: CASSSQGLAGESPYEQYF.

As DNA, the CDR3 is TGCGCCAGCAGCCAAGTTGGACTAGCGGGAGGTGGCAATGAGCAGTTCTTC. This gives the protein CASSQVGLAGGGNEQFF. The chain is built from TRBV4-1 and TRBJ2-1, with 14 bases aligning to TRBD2. CDR3 length: 17 residues. With 1 base clipped from V and 6 bases from J, the junction kept 5 bases outside the gene matches. Germline CDR1 is MGHRA and CDR2 is YSYEKL.

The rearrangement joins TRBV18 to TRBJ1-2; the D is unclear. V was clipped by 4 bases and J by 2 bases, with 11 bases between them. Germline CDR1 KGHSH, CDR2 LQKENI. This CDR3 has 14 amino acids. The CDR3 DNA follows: TGTGCCAGCTCACTCACAGAGCTAAACTATGGCTACACCTTC. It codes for CASSLTELNYGYTF.

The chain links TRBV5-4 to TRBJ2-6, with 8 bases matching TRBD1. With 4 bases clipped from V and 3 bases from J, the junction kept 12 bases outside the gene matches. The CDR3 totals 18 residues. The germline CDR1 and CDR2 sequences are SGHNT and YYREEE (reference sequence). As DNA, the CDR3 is TGTGCCAGCAGCCTGGGGCTCCAGGGGGCAGGTGGGGCCAACGTCCTGACTTTC. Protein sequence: CASSLGLQGAGGANVLTF.

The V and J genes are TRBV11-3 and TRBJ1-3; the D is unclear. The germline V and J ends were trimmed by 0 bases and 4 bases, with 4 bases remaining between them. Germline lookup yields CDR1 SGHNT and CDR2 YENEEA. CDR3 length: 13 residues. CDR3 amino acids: CASSLDAGNTIYF. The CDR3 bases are TGTGCCAGCAGCTTAGACGCGGGAAACACCATATATTTT.

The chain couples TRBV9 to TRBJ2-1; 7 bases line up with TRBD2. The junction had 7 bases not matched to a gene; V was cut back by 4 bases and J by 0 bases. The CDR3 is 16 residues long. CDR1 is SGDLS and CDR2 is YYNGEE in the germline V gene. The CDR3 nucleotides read TGTGCCAGCAGCCTGGGGGGGGTCAGCTCCTACAATGAGCAGTTCTTC. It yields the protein CASSLGGVSSYNEQFF.

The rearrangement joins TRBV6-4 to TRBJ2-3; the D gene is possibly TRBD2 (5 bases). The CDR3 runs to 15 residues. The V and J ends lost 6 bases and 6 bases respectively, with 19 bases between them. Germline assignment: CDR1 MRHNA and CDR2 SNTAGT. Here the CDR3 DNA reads TGTGCCAGCAGCCTCTTCGGGATCCCCGGGGATACGCAGTATTTT. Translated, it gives CASSLFGIPGDTQYF.

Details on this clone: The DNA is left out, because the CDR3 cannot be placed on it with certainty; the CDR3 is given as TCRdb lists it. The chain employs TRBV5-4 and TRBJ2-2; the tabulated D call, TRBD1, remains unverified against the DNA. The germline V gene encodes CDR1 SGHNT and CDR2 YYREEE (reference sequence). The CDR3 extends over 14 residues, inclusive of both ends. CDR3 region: CASSLFTGPGSCFF.

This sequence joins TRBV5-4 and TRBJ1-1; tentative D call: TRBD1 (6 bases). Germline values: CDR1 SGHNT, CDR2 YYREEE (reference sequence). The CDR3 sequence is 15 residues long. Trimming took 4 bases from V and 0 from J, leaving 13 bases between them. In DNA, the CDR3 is TGTGCCAGCAGCCGACTACAGGGAGTGAACACTGAAGCTTTCTTT. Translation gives CASSRLQGVNTEAFF.

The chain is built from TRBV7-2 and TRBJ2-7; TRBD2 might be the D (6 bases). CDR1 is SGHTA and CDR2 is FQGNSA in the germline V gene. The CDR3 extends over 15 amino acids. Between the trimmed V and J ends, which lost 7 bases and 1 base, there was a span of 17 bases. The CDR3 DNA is TGTGCCAGCACCTTGTCCGGGACTCTGTCCTACGAGCAGTACTTC. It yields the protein CASTLSGTLSYEQYF.

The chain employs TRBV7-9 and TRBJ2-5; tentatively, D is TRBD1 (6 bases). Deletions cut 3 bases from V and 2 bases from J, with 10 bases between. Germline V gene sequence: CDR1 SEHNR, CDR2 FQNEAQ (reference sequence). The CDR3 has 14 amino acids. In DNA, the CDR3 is TGTGCCAGCAGCTTCAGGACAGCGCAAGAGACCCAGTACTTC. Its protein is CASSFRTAQETQYF.